A single T cell receptor beta chain is shown here with its context. Germline V gene data show CDR1 as MNHEY and CDR2 as SVGAGI. There are 15 residues in the CDR3. V lost 1 base, J lost 2 bases, and 1 base stayed unmatched. Clones were read by immunoSEQ multiplex PCR, and TCRdb kept only the in-frame ones, dropping some. The sample has 260,000 or so clones; approximately 85% are singletons. The data derive from a study of blood T cell repertoires in COVID-19. Study context: Nucleic acid was either cDNA or gDNA, and it came from T cells, B-cell-depleted T cells, or PBMCs.

The rearrangement links TRBV6-5 to TRBJ2-5; 10 positions agree with TRBD2. This clonotype was sampled from a man aged 18 to 35 with active or convalescent COVID-19. The sample was peripheral blood. The CDR3 DNA reads TGTGCCAGCAGTTACTTAGCGGGGGGACAAGAGACCCAGTACTTC. Protein product: CASSYLAGGQETQYF.